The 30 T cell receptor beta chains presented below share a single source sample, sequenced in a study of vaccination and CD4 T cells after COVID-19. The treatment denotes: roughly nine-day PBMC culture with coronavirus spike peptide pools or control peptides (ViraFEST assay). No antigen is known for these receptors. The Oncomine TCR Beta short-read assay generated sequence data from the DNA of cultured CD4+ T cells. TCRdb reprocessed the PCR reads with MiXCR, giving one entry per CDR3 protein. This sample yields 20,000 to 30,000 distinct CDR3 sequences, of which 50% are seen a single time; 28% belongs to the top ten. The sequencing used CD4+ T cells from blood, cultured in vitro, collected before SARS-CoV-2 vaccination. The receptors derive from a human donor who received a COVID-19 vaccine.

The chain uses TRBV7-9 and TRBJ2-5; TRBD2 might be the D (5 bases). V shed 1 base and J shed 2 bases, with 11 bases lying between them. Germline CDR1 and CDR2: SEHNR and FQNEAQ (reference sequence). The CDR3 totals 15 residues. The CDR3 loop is CASSLDTGYQETQYF. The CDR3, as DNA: TGTGCCAGCAGCTTAGATACGGGGTATCAAGAGACCCAGTACTTC.

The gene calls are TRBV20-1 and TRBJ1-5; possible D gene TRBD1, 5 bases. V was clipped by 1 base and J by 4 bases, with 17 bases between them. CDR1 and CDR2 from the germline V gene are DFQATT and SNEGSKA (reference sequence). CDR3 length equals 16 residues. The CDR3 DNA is TGCAGTGCTAGAGGGGCCAGTGGGGGTTGGAATCAGCCCCAGCATTTT. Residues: CSARGASGGWNQPQHF.

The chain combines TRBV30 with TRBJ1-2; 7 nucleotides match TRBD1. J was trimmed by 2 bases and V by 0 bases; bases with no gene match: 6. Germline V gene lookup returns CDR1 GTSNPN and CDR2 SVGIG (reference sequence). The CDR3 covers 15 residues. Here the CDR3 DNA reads TGTGCCTGGAGTGTAGGGACAGCAAACAACTATGGCTACACCTTC. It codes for CAWSVGTANNYGYTF.

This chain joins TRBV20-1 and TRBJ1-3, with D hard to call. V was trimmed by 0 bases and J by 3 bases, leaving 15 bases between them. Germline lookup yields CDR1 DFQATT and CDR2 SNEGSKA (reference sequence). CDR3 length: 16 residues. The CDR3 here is CSARDSRGKGGNTIYF. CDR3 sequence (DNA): TGCAGTGCTAGAGATTCTAGAGGGAAAGGTGGAAACACCATATATTTT.

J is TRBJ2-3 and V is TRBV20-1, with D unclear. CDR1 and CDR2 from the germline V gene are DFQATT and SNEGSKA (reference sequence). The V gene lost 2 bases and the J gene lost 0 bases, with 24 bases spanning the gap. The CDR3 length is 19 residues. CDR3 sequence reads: CSARRVTGRSHPSTDTQYF. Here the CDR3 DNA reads TGCAGTGCTAGACGCGTCACTGGCAGGTCTCACCCTAGCACAGATACGCAGTATTTT.

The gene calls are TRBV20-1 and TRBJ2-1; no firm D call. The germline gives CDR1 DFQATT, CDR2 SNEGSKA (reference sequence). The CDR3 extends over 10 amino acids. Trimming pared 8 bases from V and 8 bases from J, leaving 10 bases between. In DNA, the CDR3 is TGCAGTACATGGGCGGATGAGCAGTTCTTC. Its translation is CSTWADEQFF.

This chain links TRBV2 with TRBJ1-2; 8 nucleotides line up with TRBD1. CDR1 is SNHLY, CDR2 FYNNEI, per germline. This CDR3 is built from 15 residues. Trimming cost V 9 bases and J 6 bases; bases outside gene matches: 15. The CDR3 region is CARTSRKTGEDGYTF. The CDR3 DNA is TGTGCCAGAACATCGAGGAAGACAGGGGAGGATGGCTACACCTTC.

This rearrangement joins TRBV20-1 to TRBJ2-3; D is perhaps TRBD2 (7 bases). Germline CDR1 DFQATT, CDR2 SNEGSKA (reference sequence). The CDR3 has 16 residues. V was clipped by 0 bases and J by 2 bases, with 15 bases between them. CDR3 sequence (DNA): TGCAGTGCTAGAGACCCCCGGGGGGCTTTCACAGATACGCAGTATTTT. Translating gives CSARDPRGAFTDTQYF.

The CDR3: CASSVGTQETQYF. The CDR3 coding sequence is TGTGCCAGCAGCGTAGGGACTCAAGAGACCCAGTACTTC. The chain couples TRBV9 to TRBJ2-5, with D possibly matching TRBD2 (5 bases). The CDR3 loop spans 13 amino acids. V was trimmed by 0 bases and J by 2 bases, leaving 5 bases between them. Germline V lookup: CDR1 SGDLS, CDR2 YYNGEE.

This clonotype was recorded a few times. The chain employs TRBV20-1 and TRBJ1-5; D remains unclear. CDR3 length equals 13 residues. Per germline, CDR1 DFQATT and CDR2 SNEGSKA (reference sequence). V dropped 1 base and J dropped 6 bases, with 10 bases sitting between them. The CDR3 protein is CSARVAEGQPQHF. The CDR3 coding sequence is TGCAGTGCTAGAGTGGCAGAAGGTCAGCCCCAGCATTTT.

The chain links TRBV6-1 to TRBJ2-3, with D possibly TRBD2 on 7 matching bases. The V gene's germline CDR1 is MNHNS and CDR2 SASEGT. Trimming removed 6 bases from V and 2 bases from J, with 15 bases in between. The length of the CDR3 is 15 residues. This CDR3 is CASRKGGRNTDTQYF. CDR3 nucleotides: TGTGCCAGCAGGAAGGGGGGGCGCAACACAGATACGCAGTATTTT.

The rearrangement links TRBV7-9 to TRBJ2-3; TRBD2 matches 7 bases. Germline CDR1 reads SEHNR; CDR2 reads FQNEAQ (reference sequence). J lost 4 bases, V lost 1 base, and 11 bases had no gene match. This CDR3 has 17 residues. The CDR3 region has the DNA TGTGCCAGCAGCTTAGAATCTGCCGGCGCGGGGGCAGATACGCAGTATTTT. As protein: CASSLESAGAGADTQYF.

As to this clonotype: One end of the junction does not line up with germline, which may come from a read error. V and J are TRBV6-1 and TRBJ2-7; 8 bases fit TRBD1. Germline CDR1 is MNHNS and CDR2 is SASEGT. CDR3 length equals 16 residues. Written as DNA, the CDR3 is TGTGCCAGCAGGGATACAGGGGGAGCTAGCTCCTACGAGCAGTATTTC. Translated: CASRDTGGASSYEQYF.

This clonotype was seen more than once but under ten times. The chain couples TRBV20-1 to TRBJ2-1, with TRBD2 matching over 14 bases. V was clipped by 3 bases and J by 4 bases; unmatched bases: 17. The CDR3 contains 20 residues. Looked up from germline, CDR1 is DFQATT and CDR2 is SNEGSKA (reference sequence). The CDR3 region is CSASLILTSGGVEGYNEQFF. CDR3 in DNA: TGCAGTGCTAGCCTTATCTTGACTAGCGGGGGGGTCGAGGGGTACAATGAGCAGTTCTTC.

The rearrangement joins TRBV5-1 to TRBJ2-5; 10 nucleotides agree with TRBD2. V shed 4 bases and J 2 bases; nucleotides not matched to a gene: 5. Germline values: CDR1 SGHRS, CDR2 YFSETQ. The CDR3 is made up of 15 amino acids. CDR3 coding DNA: TGCGCCAGCAGCGCCCTAGCGGGGGAACAAGAGACCCAGTACTTC. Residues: CASSALAGEQETQYF.

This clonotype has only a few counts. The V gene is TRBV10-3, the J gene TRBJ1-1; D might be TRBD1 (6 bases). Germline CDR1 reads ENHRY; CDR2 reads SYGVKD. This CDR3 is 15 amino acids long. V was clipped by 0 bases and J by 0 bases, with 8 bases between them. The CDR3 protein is CAISESAGVNTEAFF. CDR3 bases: TGTGCCATCAGTGAGTCTGCAGGGGTGAACACTGAAGCTTTCTTT.

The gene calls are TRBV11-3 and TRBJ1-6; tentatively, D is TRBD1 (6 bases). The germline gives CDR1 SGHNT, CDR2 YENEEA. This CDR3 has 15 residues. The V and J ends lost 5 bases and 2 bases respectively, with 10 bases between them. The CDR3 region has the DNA TGTGCCAGCAGCCCACAGGGAACCTATAATTCACCCCTCCACTTT. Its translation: CASSPQGTYNSPLHF.

The CDR3 here is CASSFGLAGATDTQYF. CDR3 bases: TGCGCCAGCAGCTTCGGACTAGCGGGGGCCACAGATACGCAGTATTTT. The V and J genes are TRBV5-1 and TRBJ2-3; 13 bases are a match to TRBD2. CDR1 and CDR2 from the germline V gene are SGHRS and YFSETQ. This CDR3 spans 16 amino acids. V dropped 2 bases and J dropped 2; count of bases not matched to a gene: 2.

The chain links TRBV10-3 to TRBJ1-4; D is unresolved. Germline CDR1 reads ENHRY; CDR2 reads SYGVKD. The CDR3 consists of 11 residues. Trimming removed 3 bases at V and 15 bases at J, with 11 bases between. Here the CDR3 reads CAISDTRMMFF. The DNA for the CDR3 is TGTGCCATCAGTGACACCCGAATGATGTTTTTT.

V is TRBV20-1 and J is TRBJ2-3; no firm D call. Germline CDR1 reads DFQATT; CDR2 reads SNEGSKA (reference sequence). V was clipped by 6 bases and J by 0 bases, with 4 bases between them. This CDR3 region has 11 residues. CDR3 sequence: CSADSTDTQYF. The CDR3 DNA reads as TGCAGTGCCGACAGCACAGATACGCAGTATTTT.

The CDR3 bases are TGTGCCAGCACCCTAAGGAGAAGCACAAGGGACTACCTGAACACTGAAGCTTTCTTT. Protein: CASTLRRSTRDYLNTEAFF. The chain joins TRBV2 to TRBJ1-1; a weak D match, TRBD1 (5 bases). CDR3 size: 19 residues. V lost 7 bases and J lost 0, with 27 bases in between. Germline V gene lookup returns CDR1 SNHLY and CDR2 FYNNEI.

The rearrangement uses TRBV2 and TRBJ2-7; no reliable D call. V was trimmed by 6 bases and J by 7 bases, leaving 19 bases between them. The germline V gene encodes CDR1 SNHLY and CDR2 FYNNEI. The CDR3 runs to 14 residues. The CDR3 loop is CASSERIGLGEQYF. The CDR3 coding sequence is TGTGCCAGCAGCGAGAGGATCGGTTTAGGGGAGCAGTACTTC.

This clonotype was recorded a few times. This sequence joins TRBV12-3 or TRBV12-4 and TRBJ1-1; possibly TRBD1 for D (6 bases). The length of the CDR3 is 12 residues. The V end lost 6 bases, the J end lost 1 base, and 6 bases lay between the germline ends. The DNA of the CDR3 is TGTGCCAGCAGGACAGGGAACACTGAAGCTTTCTTT. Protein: CASRTGNTEAFF.

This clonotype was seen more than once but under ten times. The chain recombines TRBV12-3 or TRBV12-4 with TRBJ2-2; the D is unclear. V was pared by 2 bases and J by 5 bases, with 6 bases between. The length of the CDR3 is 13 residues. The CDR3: CASSLYSTGELFF. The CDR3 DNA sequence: TGTGCCAGCAGTTTATATAGTACCGGGGAGCTGTTTTTT.

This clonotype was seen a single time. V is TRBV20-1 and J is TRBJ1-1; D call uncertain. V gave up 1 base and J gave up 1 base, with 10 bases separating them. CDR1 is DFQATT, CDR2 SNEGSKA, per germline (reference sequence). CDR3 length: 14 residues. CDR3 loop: CSARVVKANTEAFF. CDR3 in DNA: TGCAGTGCTAGAGTAGTAAAGGCGAACACTGAAGCTTTCTTT.

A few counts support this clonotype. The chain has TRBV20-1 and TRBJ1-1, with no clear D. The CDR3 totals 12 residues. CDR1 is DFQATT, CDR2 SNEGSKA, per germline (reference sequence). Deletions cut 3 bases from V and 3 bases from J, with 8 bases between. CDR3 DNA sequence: TGCAGTGCTAGTAGCGGGGACACTGAAGCTTTCTTT. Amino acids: CSASSGDTEAFF.

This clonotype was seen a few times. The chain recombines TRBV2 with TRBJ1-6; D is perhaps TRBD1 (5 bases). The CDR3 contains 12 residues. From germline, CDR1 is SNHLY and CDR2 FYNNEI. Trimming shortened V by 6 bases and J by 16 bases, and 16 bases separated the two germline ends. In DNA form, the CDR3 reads TGTGCCAGCAGAGTCTTCAGGGAGGGACTCCACTTT. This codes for CASRVFREGLHF. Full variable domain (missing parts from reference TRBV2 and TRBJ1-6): EPEVTQTPSHQVTQMGQEVILRCVPISNHLYFYWYRQILGQKVEFLVSFYNNEISEKSEIFDDQFSVERPDGSNFTLKIRSTKLEDSAMYFCASRVFREGLHFGNGTRLTVT.

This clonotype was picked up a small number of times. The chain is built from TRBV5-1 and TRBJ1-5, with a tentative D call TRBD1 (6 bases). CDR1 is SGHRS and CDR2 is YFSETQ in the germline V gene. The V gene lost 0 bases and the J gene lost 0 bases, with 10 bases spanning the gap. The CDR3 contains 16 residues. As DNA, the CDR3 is TGCGCCAGCAGCTTGGCGGGGACATATAGCAATCAGCCCCAGCATTTT. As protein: CASSLAGTYSNQPQHF.

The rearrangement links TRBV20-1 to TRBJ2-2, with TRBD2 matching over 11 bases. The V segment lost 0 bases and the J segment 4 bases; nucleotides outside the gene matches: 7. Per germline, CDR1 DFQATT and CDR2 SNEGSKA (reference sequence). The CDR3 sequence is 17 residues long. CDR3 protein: CSARDNRTSGFTGELFF. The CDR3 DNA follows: TGCAGTGCTAGAGATAATAGGACTAGCGGGTTCACCGGGGAGCTGTTTTTT.

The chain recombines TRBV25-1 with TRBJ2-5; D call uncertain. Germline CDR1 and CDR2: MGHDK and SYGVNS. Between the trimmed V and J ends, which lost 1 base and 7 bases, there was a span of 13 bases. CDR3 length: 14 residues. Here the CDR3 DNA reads TGTGCCAGCAGTGAATTCGGCACGCGACGGACCCAGTACTTC. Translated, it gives CASSEFGTRRTQYF. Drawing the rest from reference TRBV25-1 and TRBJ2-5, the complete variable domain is EADIYQTPRYLVIGTGKKITLECSQTMGHDKMYWYQQDPGMELHLIHYSYGVNSTEKGDLSSESTVSRIRTEHFPLTLESARPSHTSQYLCASSEFGTRRTQYFGPGTRLLVL.